The sequence of this T cell receptor beta chain was determined in a study of T cell responses to AZD1222 COVID-19 vaccine. Study results and limitations: Following two doses of AZD1222, Spike-specific TCR breadth and depth rose. Repertoire collection took place solely once the T cell response had peaked. Only 5 or 6 individuals given AZD1222 were seropositive at baseline. Spike-wide vaccine-associated CD4 TCRs dominated at 160-218 and 743-854.

With V trimmed by 4 bases and J by 2 bases, 8 bases remained unmatched. This CDR3 is 16 amino acids long. Germline CDR1 is SGHRS and CDR2 is YFSETQ. Sequencing used immunoSEQ multiplex PCR; TCRdb keeps in-frame clones, though not all of them. The sample shows roughly 99,000 clones, roughly 89% of them seen only once. In the case of this clone: The antigen remains undetermined.

The rearrangement uses TRBV5-1 and TRBJ2-3; 9 nucleotides match TRBD2. The sample consisted of peripheral blood, taken on day 0 of AZD1222 vaccination. This TCR was recovered from an adult in good health. This CDR3 reads CASSPAGGTTTDTQYF. The CDR3 DNA reads TGCGCCAGCAGCCCCGCGGGGGGGACGACCACAGATACGCAGTATTTT.